What follows are 22 T cell receptor beta chains derived from one specimen sequenced in a study of T cells in Graves' hyperthyroidism and ophthalmopathy. TCR beta CDR3 sequences were amplified from RNA transcripts. With the HTBI primer set, the TCR CDR3 went through a first round of RT-PCR. One entry per CDR3 protein results from TCRdb running MiXCR on the multiplex PCR reads. The sample consists of a few hundred thousand distinct CDR3 sequences, approximately 15% of them appearing once. Sequencing was carried out using blood. These receptors came from a woman aged 18-29 years with Graves' hyperthyroidism that later progressed to Graves' ophthalmopathy.

This clonotype was detected a few times. At one boundary the junction diverges from the germline segment, which might be a read error. CDR3 sequence: CASSLTRGDGHTF. Written as DNA, the CDR3 is TGTGCCAGCAGTCTAACGCGGGGGGATGGCCACACCTTC. The chain couples TRBV28 to TRBJ1-2, with a possible D match to TRBD1 (5 bases). This CDR3 contains 13 residues. Germline V CDR1 and CDR2: MDHEN, SYDVKM.

This clonotype showed up many times. The chain joins TRBV28 to TRBJ2-2; D not resolved. CDR1 and CDR2 from the germline V gene are MDHEN and SYDVKM. This CDR3 comprises 12 residues. Trimming removed 2 bases from V and 6 bases from J, with 4 bases in between. The CDR3 here is CASSLRSGELFF. In DNA form, the CDR3 reads TGTGCCAGCAGTTTACGGTCCGGGGAGCTGTTTTTT.

This clonotype was counted only a few times. In DNA, the CDR3 is TGTGCCAGCAGCTTAGCAGCGGGAGGGCCCTCGGAGACCCAGTACTTC. It specifies CASSLAAGGPSETQYF. The chain carries TRBV7-9 and TRBJ2-5, with 10 bases that match TRBD2. The V gene's germline CDR1 is SEHNR and CDR2 FQNEAQ (reference sequence). The V and J ends lost 0 bases and 5 bases, in that order; junction bases with no gene match: 6. This CDR3 spans 16 amino acids. Drawing the rest from reference TRBV7-9 and TRBJ2-5, the complete variable domain is DTGVSQNPRHKITKRGQNVTFRCDPISEHNRLYWYRQTLGQGPEFLTYFQNEAQLEKSRLLSDRFSAERPKGSFSTLEIQRTEQGDSAMYLCASSLAAGGPSETQYFGPGTRLLVL.

This clonotype was seen many times. This rearrangement joins TRBV27 to TRBJ2-7; possibly TRBD1 for D (6 bases). This CDR3 comprises 13 residues. Germline lookup yields CDR1 MNHEY and CDR2 SMNVEV (reference sequence). V lost 8 bases to trimming and J lost 2 bases, with 13 bases between them. CDR3: CASSSAGAYEQYF. The CDR3 DNA reads as TGTGCCAGCTCCTCGGCAGGGGCCTACGAGCAGTACTTC.

This chain links TRBV30 with TRBJ1-2, with a tentative D call TRBD1 (5 bases). Looked up from germline, CDR1 is GTSNPN and CDR2 is SVGIG (reference sequence). This CDR3 has 13 amino acids. V was clipped by 2 bases and J by 0 bases, with 7 bases between them. The CDR3 loop reads CAWSTTANYGYTF. The CDR3 coding sequence is TGTGCCTGGAGTACGACAGCTAACTATGGCTACACCTTC.

This clonotype occurred many times. The V call is TRBV7-2, the J call TRBJ2-7, with D unclear. Germline V CDR1 and CDR2: SGHTA, FQGNSA. CDR3 size: 16 residues. Trimming took 6 bases from V and 0 from J, leaving 18 bases between them. CDR3 nucleotide sequence: TGTGCCAGCAGTTCGCTTTCACGGCGGTTCTCCTACGAGCAGTACTTC. Translated: CASSSLSRRFSYEQYF.

This clonotype has at least ten counts. The chain is built from TRBV28 and TRBJ1-1; no definite D call. The germline V gene encodes CDR1 MDHEN and CDR2 SYDVKM. Trimming pared 5 bases from V and 7 bases from J, leaving 14 bases between. The CDR3 length is 13 residues. The CDR3 nucleotides read TGTGCCAGCAGTCTAAAACGCGTGGGTGAAGCTTTCTTT. It codes for CASSLKRVGEAFF.

Many counts were recorded for this clonotype. This chain links TRBV28 with TRBJ1-6; 9 bases align to TRBD1. CDR3 length: 20 residues. Trimming cost V 4 bases and J 9 bases; bases outside gene matches: 22. CDR1 is MDHEN and CDR2 is SYDVKM in the germline V gene. CDR3 sequence reads: CASSSLGTGKTLSRASPLHF. DNA for the CDR3: TGTGCCAGCAGTTCCCTCGGGACAGGGAAAACCCTCTCCCGGGCTTCACCCCTCCACTTT.

The CDR3 nucleotides are TGCGCCAGCAGGTCCCGGGAAGGCCATTCACCCCTCCACTTT. As protein: CASRSREGHSPLHF. The chain links TRBV4-3 to TRBJ1-6, with D uncertain. In germline, CDR1 is LGHNA, CDR2 YSLEER. The CDR3 length is 14 residues. With 6 bases removed from V and 8 bases from J, the gap between germline ends came to 14 bases.

This clonotype was seen more than once but under ten times. As DNA, the CDR3 is TGTGCCAGTCCGGCTAGGGGATCCGGGGAGCTGTTTTTT. It specifies CASPARGSGELFF. V usage is TRBV27 and J usage is TRBJ2-2; perhaps TRBD1 as D (5 bases). CDR3 length equals 13 residues. V lost 9 bases and J lost 6, with 14 bases in between. Germline CDR1 and CDR2: MNHEY and SMNVEV (reference sequence).

This sequence joins TRBV20-1 and TRBJ2-7; 11 nucleotides align to TRBD2. The CDR3 loop spans 15 amino acids. J was trimmed by 0 bases and V by 5 bases; bases with no gene match: 6. Germline V gives CDR1 DFQATT, CDR2 SNEGSKA (reference sequence). The CDR3 is CSALPLAGASYEQYF. The CDR3 bases are TGCAGTGCTCTCCCACTAGCGGGAGCCTCCTACGAGCAGTACTTC.

This clonotype was seen ten or more times. This chain joins TRBV5-1 and TRBJ1-4; no definite D call. The germline V gene has CDR1 SGHRS and CDR2 YFSETQ. The CDR3 runs to 15 residues. Trimming removed 2 bases from V and 0 bases from J, with 8 bases in between. The CDR3 spells CASSFQASTNEKLFF. In DNA, the CDR3 is TGCGCCAGCAGCTTCCAGGCATCAACTAATGAAAAACTGTTTTTT.

This clonotype has ten or more counts. The chain employs TRBV7-9 and TRBJ2-5; TRBD2 aligns across 11 bases. Germline V gives CDR1 SEHNR, CDR2 FQNEAQ (reference sequence). V shed 6 bases, J shed 2 bases, and the junction held 8 bases outside the gene matches. This CDR3 is built from 16 residues. The CDR3 DNA sequence: TGTGCCAGCAGTTTAATACTAGCGGGAGAGCAAGAGACCCAGTACTTC. It translates to CASSLILAGEQETQYF.

This clonotype has a handful of counts. The chain links TRBV9 to TRBJ2-7, with D possibly TRBD1 on 5 matching bases. Germline lookup yields CDR1 SGDLS and CDR2 YYNGEE. V shed 0 bases and J shed 0 bases, with 10 bases lying between them. The CDR3 totals 15 residues. Here the CDR3 DNA reads TGTGCCAGCAGCGTAGCAGAGACAGCCTCCTACGAGCAGTACTTC. This gives the protein CASSVAETASYEQYF.

This clonotype was found many times. The J gene is TRBJ2-5, the V gene TRBV7-8; 12 positions match TRBD2. The CDR3 consists of 15 residues. Germline V gene data show CDR1 as SGHVS and CDR2 as FQNEAQ. Unmatched junction bases numbered 3, after V lost 3 bases and J lost 4 bases. The CDR3 sequence is CASSLTSGSTETQYF. The CDR3 DNA reads TGTGCCAGCAGCTTGACTAGCGGGAGTACAGAGACCCAGTACTTC.

This clonotype was recorded at least ten times. The chain combines TRBV2 with TRBJ2-2, with 8 bases that match TRBD1. The germline gives CDR1 SNHLY, CDR2 FYNNEI. The CDR3 length is 17 residues. V trimming: 3 bases; J trimming: 8 bases; junction bases outside the gene matches: 14. The CDR3 region is CASSENGAGGASGELFF. The CDR3 nucleotides read TGTGCCAGCAGTGAGAATGGGGCAGGGGGCGCTTCGGGGGAGCTGTTTTTT.

The table lists this clonotype with many counts. The CDR3 bases are TGCGCCAGCAGCTCAGGGGGCGCAGGGGCTGAAGCTTTCTTT. This encodes CASSSGGAGAEAFF. V and J are TRBV5-1 and TRBJ1-1; TRBD1 matches 8 bases. The germline gives CDR1 SGHRS, CDR2 YFSETQ. This CDR3 has 14 amino acids. V lost 3 bases, J lost 6 bases, and 7 bases stayed unmatched. The full variable domain, with the rest looked up from reference TRBV5-1 and TRBJ1-1, is KAGVTQTPRYLIKTRGQQVTLSCSPISGHRSVSWYQQTPGQGLQFLFEYFSETQRNKGNFPGRFSGRQFSNSRSEMNVSTLELGDSALYLCASSSGGAGAEAFFGQGTRLTVV.

This chain uses TRBV4-1 with TRBJ2-7; 8 bases align to TRBD1. J was trimmed by 2 bases and V by 3 bases; bases with no gene match: 6. This CDR3 contains 15 residues. Germline assignment: CDR1 MGHRA and CDR2 YSYEKL. CDR3 coding DNA: TGCGCCAGCAGCCACCCGACGACAGGGGCCTACGAGCAGTACTTC. Translating it yields CASSHPTTGAYEQYF.

This clonotype was recorded many times. This chain connects TRBV18 to TRBJ2-7; D unresolved. Trimming removed 0 bases at V and 2 bases at J, with 8 bases between. CDR1 is KGHSH, CDR2 LQKENI, per germline. This CDR3 is 14 amino acids long. The CDR3 DNA sequence: TGTGCCAGCTCACCACCGTCGATCCCCTACGAGCAGTACTTC. As protein: CASSPPSIPYEQYF.

This clonotype was recorded many times. The rearrangement links TRBV20-1 to TRBJ2-1, with TRBD2 as a possible D gene (8 bases). Germline V gene sequence: CDR1 DFQATT, CDR2 SNEGSKA (reference sequence). V was clipped by 4 bases and J by 6 bases, with 13 bases between them. The CDR3 contains 13 residues. The CDR3 DNA reads TGCAGTGCTAAGGGGGCGGGAGGCAATGAGCAGTTCTTC. Translating it yields CSAKGAGGNEQFF.

This clonotype was found many times. The rearrangement uses TRBV28 and TRBJ1-1; 8 nucleotides line up with TRBD1. The CDR3 length is 13 residues. The germline V gene has CDR1 MDHEN and CDR2 SYDVKM. Trimming at V came to 7 bases and at J to 3 bases, leaving 4 bases not matched to a gene. The CDR3 protein is CASKRQGYTEAFF. The CDR3 region has the DNA TGTGCCAGCAAACGACAGGGGTACACTGAAGCTTTCTTT. The variable domain in full, completed from reference TRBV28 and TRBJ1-1, reads DVKVTQSSRYLVKRTGEKVFLECVQDMDHENMFWYRQDPGLGLRLIYFSYDVKMKEKGDIPEGYSVSREKKERFSLILESASTNQTSMYLCASKRQGYTEAFFGQGTRLTVV.

This clonotype was picked up many times. This chain joins TRBV2 and TRBJ1-1; D may be TRBD1 (6 bases). This CDR3 is 13 amino acids long. Germline V CDR1 and CDR2: SNHLY, FYNNEI. The germline V and J ends were trimmed by 7 bases and 5 bases, with 14 bases remaining between them. For the CDR3, the DNA is TGTGCCAGCAACTCTGAAGGGGGAACTGAAGCTTTCTTT. As protein: CASNSEGGTEAFF.